This TCR beta chain was recorded in a study of T cell responses to AZD1222 COVID-19 vaccine. Study summary: Pooled together were second doses at about 4 or about 12 weeks. The study's findings and limits: In the spike-specific TCR repertoire, nearly half reportedly target unmutated variant regions.

Method: immunoSEQ multiplex PCR; TCRdb's copy keeps in-frame clones and lacks some. The data hold around 120,000 clones, with 75% to 95% observed a single time. Regarding this clone: The target antigen is unknown.

V lost 4 bases to trimming and J lost 8 bases; unmatched junction nucleotides: 2. The CDR3 is made up of 12 amino acids. CDR1 and CDR2 from the germline V gene are LNHDA and SQIVND (reference sequence). This clonotype was sampled from an adult in good health. The chain has TRBV19 and TRBJ1-1, with TRBD1 matching over 9 bases. This sample comprised peripheral blood, obtained on day 0 of AZD1222 vaccination. The CDR3 nucleotides are TGTGCCAGTAGTACGGGACAGGGAGAAGCTTTCTTT. This codes for CASSTGQGEAFF. The full variable domain, rest sourced from reference TRBV19 and TRBJ1-1, is DGGITQSPKYLFRKEGQNVTLSCEQNLNHDAMYWYRQDPGQGLRLIYYSQIVNDFQKGDIAEGYSVSREKKESFPLTVTSAQKNPTAFYLCASSTGQGEAFFGQGTRLTVV.